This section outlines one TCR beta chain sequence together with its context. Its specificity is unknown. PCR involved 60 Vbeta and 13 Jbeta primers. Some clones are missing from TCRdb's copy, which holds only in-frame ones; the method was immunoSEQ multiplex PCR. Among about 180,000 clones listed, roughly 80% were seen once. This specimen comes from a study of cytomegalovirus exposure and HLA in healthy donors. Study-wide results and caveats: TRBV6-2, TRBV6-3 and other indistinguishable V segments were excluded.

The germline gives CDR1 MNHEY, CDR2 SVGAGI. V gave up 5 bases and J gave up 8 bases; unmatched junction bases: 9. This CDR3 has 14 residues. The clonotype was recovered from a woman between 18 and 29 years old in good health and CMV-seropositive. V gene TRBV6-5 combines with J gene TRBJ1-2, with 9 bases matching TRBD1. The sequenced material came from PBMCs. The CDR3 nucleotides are TGTGCCAGCAGTCCCCCGGGACAGGGTTTCGGCTACACCTTC. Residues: CASSPPGQGFGYTF.